This T cell receptor (beta chain) was captured by sequencing in a study of blood T cell repertoires in COVID-19. Some clones are missing from TCRdb's copy, which holds only in-frame ones; the method was immunoSEQ multiplex PCR. The table includes fewer than 250,000 clones, approximately 90% detected once. The CDR3 runs 15 residues. The germline CDR1 and CDR2 sequences are MNHEY and SMNVEV (reference sequence). The junction had 10 bases not matched to a gene; V was cut back by 5 bases and J by 7 bases. The rearrangement links TRBV27 to TRBJ1-2, with 10 bases aligning to TRBD1. This clonotype originated in a man in his thirties or forties who had recovered from COVID-19. Sequencing was carried out using PBMCs or T cells enriched from blood (not recorded which). CDR3 loop: CASSPSGTGVGGYTF. The CDR3 DNA reads TGTGCCAGCAGTCCCTCCGGGACAGGGGTTGGTGGCTACACCTTC.